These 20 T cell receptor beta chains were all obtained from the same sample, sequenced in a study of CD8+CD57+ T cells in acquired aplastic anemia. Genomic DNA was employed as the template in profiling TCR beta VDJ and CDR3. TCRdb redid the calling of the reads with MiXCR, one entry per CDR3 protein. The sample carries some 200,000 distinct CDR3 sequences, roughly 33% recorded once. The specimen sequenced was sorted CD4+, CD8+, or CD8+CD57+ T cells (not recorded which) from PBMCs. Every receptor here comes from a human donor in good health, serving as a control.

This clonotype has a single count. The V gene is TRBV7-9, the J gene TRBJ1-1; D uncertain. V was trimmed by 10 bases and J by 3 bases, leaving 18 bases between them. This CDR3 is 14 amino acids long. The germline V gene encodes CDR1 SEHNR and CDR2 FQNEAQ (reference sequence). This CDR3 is CATQRWAEDTEAFF. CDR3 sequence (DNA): TGTGCCACCCAAAGGTGGGCCGAGGACACTGAAGCTTTCTTT.

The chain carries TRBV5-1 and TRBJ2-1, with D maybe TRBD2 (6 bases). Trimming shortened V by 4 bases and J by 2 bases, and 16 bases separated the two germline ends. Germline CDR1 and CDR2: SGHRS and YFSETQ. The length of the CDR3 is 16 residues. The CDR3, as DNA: TGCGCCAGCAGCCGGGTGGCGGGGAGCACCTACAATGAGCAGTTCTTC. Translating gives CASSRVAGSTYNEQFF.

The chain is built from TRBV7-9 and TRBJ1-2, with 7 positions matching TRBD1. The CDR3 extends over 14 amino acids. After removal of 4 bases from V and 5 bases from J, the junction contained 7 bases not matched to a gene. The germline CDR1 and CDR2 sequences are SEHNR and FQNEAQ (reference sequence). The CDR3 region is CASSSFGTEYGYTF. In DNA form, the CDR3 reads TGTGCCAGCAGCTCGTTCGGGACAGAATATGGCTACACCTTC.

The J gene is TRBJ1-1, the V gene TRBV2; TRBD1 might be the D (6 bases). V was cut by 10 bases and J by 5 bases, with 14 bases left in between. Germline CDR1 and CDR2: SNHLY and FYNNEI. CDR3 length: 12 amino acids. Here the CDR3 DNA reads TGTGCCATCTCAGGGGCCTTGACTGAAGCTTTCTTT. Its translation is CAISGALTEAFF.

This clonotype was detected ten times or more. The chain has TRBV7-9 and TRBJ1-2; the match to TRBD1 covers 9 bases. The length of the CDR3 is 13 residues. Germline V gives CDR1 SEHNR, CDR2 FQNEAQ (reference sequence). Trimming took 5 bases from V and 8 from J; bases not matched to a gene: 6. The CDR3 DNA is TGTGCCAGCAGCGATGAACAGGGGGCCGGCTACACCTTC. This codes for CASSDEQGAGYTF.

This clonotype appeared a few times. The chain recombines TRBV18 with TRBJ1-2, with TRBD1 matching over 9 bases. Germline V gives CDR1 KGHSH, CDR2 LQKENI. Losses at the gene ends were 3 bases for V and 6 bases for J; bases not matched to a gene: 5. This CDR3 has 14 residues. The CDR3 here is CASSPKTGGNGYTF. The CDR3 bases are TGTGCCAGCTCACCTAAGACAGGGGGAAATGGCTACACCTTC.

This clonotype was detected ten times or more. CDR3 DNA: TGTGCCAGCAGCTTAGCCCAGGCGGCCTACGAGCAGTACTTC. It is translated as CASSLAQAAYEQYF. The chain uses TRBV6-5 and TRBJ2-7; D ambiguous. This CDR3 has 14 residues. Trimming took 6 bases from V and 2 from J, leaving 14 bases between them. Germline V CDR1 and CDR2: MNHEY, SVGAGI.

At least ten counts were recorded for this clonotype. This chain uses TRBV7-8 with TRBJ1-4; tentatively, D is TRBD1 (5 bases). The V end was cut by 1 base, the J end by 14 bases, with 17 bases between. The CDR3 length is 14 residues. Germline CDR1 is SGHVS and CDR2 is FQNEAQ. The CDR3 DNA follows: TGTGCCAGCAGCTTAGTTGGTATGCCTGCAGGGCTGTTTTTT. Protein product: CASSLVGMPAGLFF. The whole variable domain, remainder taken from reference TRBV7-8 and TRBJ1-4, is GAGVSQSPRYKVAKRGQDVALRCDPISGHVSLFWYQQALGQGPEFLTYFQNEAQLDKSGLPSDRFFAERPEGSVSTLKIQRTQQEDSAVYLCASSLVGMPAGLFFGSGTQLSVL.

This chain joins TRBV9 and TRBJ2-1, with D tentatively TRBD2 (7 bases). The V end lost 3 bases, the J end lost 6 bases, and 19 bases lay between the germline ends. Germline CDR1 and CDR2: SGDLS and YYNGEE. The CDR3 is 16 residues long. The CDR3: CASSEGVGGALNEQFF. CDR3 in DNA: TGTGCCAGCAGCGAAGGGGTGGGGGGGGCCCTCAATGAGCAGTTCTTC.

The CDR3 nucleotides are TGCGCCAGCTTGCATCCTAGCAATCAGCCCCAGCATTTT. As protein: CASLHPSNQPQHF. This chain connects TRBV10-2 to TRBJ1-5; D ambiguous. Germline values: CDR1 WSHSY, CDR2 SAAADI. Trimming left V 8 bases short and J 0 bases short, with 8 bases between. The CDR3 has 13 residues.

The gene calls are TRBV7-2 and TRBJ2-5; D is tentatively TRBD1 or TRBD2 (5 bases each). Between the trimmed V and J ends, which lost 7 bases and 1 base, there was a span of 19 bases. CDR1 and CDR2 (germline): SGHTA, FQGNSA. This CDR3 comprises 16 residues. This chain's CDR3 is CASTPGPIGSQETQYF. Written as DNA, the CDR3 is TGTGCCAGCACCCCGGGACCCATCGGGTCCCAAGAGACCCAGTACTTC.

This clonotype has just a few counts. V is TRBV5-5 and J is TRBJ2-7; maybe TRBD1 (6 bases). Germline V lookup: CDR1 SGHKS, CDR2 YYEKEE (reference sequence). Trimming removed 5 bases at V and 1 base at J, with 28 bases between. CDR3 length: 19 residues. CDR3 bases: TGTGCCAGCAGATGGCAGCCAGGTAATTGGGGGCGTGGGTCCTACGAGCAGTACTTC. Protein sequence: CASRWQPGNWGRGSYEQYF.

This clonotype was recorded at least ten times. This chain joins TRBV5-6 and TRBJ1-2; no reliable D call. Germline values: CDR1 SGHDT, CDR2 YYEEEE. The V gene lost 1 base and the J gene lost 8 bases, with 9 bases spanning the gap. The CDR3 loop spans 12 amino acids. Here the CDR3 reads CASSLSQVGYTF. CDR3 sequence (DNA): TGTGCCAGCAGCTTGTCGCAGGTGGGCTACACCTTC.

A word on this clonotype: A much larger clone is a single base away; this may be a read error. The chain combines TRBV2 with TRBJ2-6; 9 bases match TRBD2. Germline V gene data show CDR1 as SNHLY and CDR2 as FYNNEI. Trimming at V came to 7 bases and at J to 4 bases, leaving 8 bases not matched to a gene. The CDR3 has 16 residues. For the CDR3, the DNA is TGTGCCAGCACAGGTAGCGGGGGTGCAGGGGCCAACGTCCTGACTTTC. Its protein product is CASTGSGGAGANVLTF.

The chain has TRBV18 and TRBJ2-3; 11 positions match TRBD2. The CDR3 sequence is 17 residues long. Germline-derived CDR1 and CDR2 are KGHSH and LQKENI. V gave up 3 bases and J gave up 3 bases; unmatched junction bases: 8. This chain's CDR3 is CASSPFSGGGPTDTQYF. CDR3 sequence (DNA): TGTGCCAGCTCACCCTTTAGCGGGGGGGGCCCAACAGATACGCAGTATTTT.

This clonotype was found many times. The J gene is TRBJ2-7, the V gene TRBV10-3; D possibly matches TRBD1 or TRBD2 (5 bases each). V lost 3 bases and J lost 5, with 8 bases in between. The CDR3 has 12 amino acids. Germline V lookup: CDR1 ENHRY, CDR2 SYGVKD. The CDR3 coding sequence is TGTGCCATCAGTGACAGGGACGACGAGCAGTACTTC. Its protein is CAISDRDDEQYF.

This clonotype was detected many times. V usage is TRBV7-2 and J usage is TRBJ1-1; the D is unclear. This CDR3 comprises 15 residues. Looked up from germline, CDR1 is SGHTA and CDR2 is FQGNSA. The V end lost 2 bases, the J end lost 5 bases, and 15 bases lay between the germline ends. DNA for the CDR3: TGTGCCAGCAGCTTACCTAAGGCTTGGGGAACTGAAGCTTTCTTT. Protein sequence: CASSLPKAWGTEAFF.

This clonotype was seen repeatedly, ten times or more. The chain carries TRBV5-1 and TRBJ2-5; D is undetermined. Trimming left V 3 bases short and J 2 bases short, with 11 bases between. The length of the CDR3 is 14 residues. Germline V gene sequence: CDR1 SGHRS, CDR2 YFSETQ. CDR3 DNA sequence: TGCGCCAGCAGCTACGGTCTGGGGCAAGAGACCCAGTACTTC. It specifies CASSYGLGQETQYF.

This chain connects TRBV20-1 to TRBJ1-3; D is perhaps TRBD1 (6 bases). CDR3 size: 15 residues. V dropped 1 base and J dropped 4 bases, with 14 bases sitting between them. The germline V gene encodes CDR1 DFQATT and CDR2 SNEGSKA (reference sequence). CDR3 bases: TGCAGTGCTAGAGGGGCGGGGGCGCGGGGAAACACCATATATTTT. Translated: CSARGAGARGNTIYF.

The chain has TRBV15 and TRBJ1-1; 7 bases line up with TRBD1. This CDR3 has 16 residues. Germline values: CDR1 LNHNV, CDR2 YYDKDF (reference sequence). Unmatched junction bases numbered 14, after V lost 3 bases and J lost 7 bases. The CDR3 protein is CATSSRRDPTGYEAFF. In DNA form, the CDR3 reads TGTGCCACCAGCAGCAGGAGAGACCCGACAGGGTATGAAGCTTTCTTT.